This TCR beta chain is from a study of CD8 T cells in ankylosing spondylitis. Details on this clonotype: Its antigen is undetermined.

CDR3 size: 9 residues. Trimming removed 7 bases from V and 6 bases from J, with 0 bases in between. In germline, CDR1 is SGHDN, CDR2 FVKESK. Study outcomes and limitations: Clones linked to disease were reported to show significant enrichment in matched ankylosing spondylitis synovial fluid. Disease-linked clones had a CD8+ phenotype and relatively low frequency in peripheral blood. Ankylosing spondylitis blood appeared to carry a characteristic TCR beta motif of several highly homologous variants. Reactive arthritis synovial fluid and blood previously showed some of these motif variants.

Libraries of TCR beta came from quantitative 5'-RACE with molecular barcodes. TCRdb used MiXCR to reprocess the 5' RACE reads, holding one entry per CDR3 protein. This sample has hundreds of thousands of distinct CDR3 sequences; roughly 12% occur once, and the top ten carry 0.51%. The chain has TRBV14 and TRBJ2-2; D unclear. The sequenced sample consisted of blood, either unsorted or a sorted T cell fraction (not recorded which). The TCR was taken from a male donor with ankylosing spondylitis. The CDR3 region has the DNA TGTGCCAGCACCGGGGAGCTGTTTTTT. It is translated as CASTGELFF.